Given below is one T cell receptor beta chain in context. Its antigen remains unidentified. The protocol was immunoSEQ multiplex PCR, while the TCRdb copy is restricted to in-frame clones and leaves out a portion. The sample contains some 100,000 clones, 92% of which appear only once. The sample is drawn from a study of siplizumab effects on memory and regulatory T cells. Study results and limitations: Suppression by proliferating Tregs derived from siplizumab cultures was not verified. Roughly 75-95% of proliferating clones (CD4+ or CD8+) could not be assigned a naive or memory phenotype. For mappable alloreactive CD4+ clones, the mean Treg-derived fraction was about 72% with siplizumab and 26.9% in controls.

V dropped 10 bases and J dropped 0; count of bases not matched to a gene: 9. Germline CDR1 reads ENHRY; CDR2 reads SYGVKD. The CDR3 sequence is 15 residues long. This clonotype was sampled from a human donor in good health. Sequencing was performed on Tregs sorted from blood. The chain links TRBV10-3 to TRBJ2-1, with 7 bases identical to TRBD2. The CDR3 bases are TGTGCCACTCGAAACAGCGGGGACTCCTACAATGAGCAGTTCTTC. The encoded protein is CATRNSGDSYNEQFF.